The text below deals with one TCR beta chain. The sample is drawn from a study of blood T cell repertoires in COVID-19. Study-level background: Samples came from the United States, Italy and Spain, spanning acute and convalescent COVID-19.

Using immunoSEQ multiplex PCR, the repertoire was profiled, and TCRdb retains in-frame clones only, with some absent. The sample lists some 150,000 clones, 70% to 85% seen once, with about 6.8% in the top ten. This CDR3 comprises 12 residues. Trimming at V came to 2 bases and at J to 6 bases, leaving 2 bases not matched to a gene. The V gene's germline CDR1 is SGHRS and CDR2 YFSETQ. Material: peripheral blood. The J gene is TRBJ2-7, the V gene TRBV5-1; 7 bases match TRBD1. The source of this sequence is a woman in her forties or fifties in a cohort sampled during active or convalescent COVID-19. The CDR3 region has the DNA TGCGCCAGCAGCTTCACAGGGGCCGAGCAGTACTTC. As protein: CASSFTGAEQYF.